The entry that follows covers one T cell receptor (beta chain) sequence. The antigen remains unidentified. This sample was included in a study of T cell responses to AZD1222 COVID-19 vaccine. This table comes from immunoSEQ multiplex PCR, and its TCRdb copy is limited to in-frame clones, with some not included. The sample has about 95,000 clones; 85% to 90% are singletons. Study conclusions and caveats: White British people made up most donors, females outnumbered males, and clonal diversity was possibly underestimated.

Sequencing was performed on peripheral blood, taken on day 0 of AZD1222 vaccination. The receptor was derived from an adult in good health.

CDR3 protein: CASSQSLYPSTDTQYF. DNA for the CDR3: TGCGCCAGCAGCCAGAGTCTGTACCCAAGCACAGATACGCAGTATTTT. The rearrangement joins TRBV4-1 to TRBJ2-3; D is unclear. V lost 3 bases, J lost 0 bases, and 13 bases lay in between. The CDR3 loop spans 16 amino acids. Germline values: CDR1 MGHRA, CDR2 YSYEKL.